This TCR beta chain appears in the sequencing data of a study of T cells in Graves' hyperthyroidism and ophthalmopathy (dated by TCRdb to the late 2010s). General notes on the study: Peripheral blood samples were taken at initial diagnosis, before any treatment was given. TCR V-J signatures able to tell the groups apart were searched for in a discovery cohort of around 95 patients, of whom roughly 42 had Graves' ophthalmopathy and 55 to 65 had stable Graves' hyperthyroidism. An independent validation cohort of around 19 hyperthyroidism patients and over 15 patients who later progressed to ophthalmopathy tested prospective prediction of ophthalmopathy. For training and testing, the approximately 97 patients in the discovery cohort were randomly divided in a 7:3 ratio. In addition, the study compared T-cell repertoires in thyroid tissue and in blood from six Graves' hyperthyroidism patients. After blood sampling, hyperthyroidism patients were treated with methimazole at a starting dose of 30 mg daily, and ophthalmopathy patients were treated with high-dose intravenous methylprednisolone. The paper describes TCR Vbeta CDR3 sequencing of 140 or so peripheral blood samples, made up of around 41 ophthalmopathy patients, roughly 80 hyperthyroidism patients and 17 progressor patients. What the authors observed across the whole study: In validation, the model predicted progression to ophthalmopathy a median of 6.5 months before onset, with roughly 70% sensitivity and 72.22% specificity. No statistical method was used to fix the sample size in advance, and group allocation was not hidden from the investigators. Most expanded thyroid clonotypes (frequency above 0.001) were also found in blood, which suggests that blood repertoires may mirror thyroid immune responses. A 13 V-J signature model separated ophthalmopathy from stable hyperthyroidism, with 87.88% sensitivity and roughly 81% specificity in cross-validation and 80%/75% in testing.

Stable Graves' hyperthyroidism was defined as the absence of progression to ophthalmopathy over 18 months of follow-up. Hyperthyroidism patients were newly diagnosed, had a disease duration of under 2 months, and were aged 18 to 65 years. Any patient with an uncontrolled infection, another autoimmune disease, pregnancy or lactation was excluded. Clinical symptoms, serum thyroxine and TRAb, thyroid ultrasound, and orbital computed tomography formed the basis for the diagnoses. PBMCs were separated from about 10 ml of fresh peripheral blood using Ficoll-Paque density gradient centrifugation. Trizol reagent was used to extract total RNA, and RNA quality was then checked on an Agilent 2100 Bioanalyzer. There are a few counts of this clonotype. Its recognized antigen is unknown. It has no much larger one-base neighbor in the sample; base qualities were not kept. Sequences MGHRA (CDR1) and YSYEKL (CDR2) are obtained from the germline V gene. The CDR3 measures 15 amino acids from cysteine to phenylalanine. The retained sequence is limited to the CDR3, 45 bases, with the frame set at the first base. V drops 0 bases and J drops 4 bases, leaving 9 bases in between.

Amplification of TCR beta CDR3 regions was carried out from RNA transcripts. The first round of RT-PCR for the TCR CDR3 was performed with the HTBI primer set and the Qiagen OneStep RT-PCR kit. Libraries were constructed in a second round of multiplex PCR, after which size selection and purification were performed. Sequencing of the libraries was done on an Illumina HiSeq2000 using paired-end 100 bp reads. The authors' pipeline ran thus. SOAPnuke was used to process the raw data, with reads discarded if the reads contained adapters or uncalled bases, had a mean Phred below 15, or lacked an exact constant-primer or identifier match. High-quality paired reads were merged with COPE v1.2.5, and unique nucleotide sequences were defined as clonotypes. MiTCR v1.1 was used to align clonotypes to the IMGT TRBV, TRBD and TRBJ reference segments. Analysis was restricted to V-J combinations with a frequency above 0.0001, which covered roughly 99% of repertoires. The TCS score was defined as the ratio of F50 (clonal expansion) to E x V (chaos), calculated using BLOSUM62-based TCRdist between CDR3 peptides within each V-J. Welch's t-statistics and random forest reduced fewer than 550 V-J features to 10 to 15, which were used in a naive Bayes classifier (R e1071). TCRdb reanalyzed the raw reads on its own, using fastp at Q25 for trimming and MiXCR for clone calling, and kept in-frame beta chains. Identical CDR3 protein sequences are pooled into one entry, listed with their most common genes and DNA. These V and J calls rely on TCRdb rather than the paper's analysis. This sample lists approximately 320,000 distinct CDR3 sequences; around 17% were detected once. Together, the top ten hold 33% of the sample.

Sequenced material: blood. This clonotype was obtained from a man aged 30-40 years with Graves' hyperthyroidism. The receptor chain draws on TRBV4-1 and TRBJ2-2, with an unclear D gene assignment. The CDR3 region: CASSQEGGVTGELFF. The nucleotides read TGCGCCAGCAGCCAAGAAGGTGGGGTCACCGGGGAGCTGTTTTTT.